One and the same sample provided the 8 T cell receptor beta chains below, sequenced in a study of T cells in Graves' hyperthyroidism and ophthalmopathy. The TCR beta CDR3 regions underwent amplification using RNA transcripts as the source. During a first-round RT-PCR of the TCR CDR3, the HTBI primer set was used. TCRdb reprocessed the multiplex PCR reads with MiXCR, giving one entry per CDR3 protein. The sample lists a few hundred thousand distinct CDR3 sequences, 15% to 18% occurring once. Input material: blood. The source is a woman aged 18-30 years with Graves' hyperthyroidism.

A word on this clonotype: One junction end does not reproduce the germline sequence, and a read error may be involved. The CDR3 bases are TGTGCCAGTAGTATAGAAAACAGGGCTCGGTCTCTCTTT. Its protein product is CASSIENRARSLF. The V gene is TRBV19, the J gene TRBJ1-1; the D gene is possibly TRBD1 (6 bases). Germline V lookup: CDR1 LNHDA, CDR2 SQIVND (reference sequence). The CDR3 is 13 residues long.

This clonotype has a count of ten or more. The V call is TRBV12-3 or TRBV12-4, the J call TRBJ1-6, with TRBD1 as a possible D gene (6 bases). The V end was cut by 3 bases, the J end by 9 bases, with 15 bases between. The CDR3 loop spans 15 amino acids. The CDR3 here is CASSFGGAKGSPLHF. The CDR3 coding sequence is TGTGCCAGCAGTTTCGGGGGGGCGAAGGGTTCACCCCTCCACTTT.

There are many counts of this clonotype. The V gene is TRBV10-1, the J gene TRBJ2-7; 8 bases fit TRBD1. The germline CDR1 and CDR2 sequences are WNHNN and SYGVQD (reference sequence). After removal of 8 bases from V and 3 bases from J, the junction contained 0 bases not matched to a gene. The CDR3 loop spans 11 amino acids. The CDR3 nucleotides read TGCGCCAGCGGACAGGGCTACGAGCAGTACTTC. Translated, it gives CASGQGYEQYF.

This clonotype has ten or more counts. The V call is TRBV29-1, the J call TRBJ1-2; no reliable D call. The CDR3 spans 14 residues. V was shortened by 1 base and J by 6 bases, with 15 bases between the two germline ends. Germline CDR1 and CDR2: SQVTM and ANQGSEA. CDR3 sequence (DNA): TGCAGCGTTGAAGTGCCGGGATACTTCAATGGCTACACCTTC. This codes for CSVEVPGYFNGYTF.

This clonotype occurred a few times. This chain uses TRBV19 with TRBJ2-1; D is possibly TRBD1 (5 bases). The CDR3 covers 16 residues. Looked up from germline, CDR1 is LNHDA and CDR2 is SQIVND (reference sequence). V was cut by 5 bases and J by 0 bases, with 14 bases left in between. CDR3 sequence reads: CASSLTAFSSYNEQFF. The CDR3 nucleotides read TGTGCCAGTAGTCTGACAGCGTTCAGCTCCTACAATGAGCAGTTCTTC. Using reference TRBV19 and TRBJ2-1 for the parts outside the CDR3, the full variable domain is DGGITQSPKYLFRKEGQNVTLSCEQNLNHDAMYWYRQDPGQGLRLIYYSQIVNDFQKGDIAEGYSVSREKKESFPLTVTSAQKNPTAFYLCASSLTAFSSYNEQFFGPGTRLTVL.

In its sample, this clonotype was seen many times. The chain combines TRBV29-1 with TRBJ2-7, with 9 bases fitting TRBD2. The CDR3 extends over 14 amino acids. The V gene's germline CDR1 is SQVTM and CDR2 ANQGSEA. The J segment lost 6 bases and the V segment lost 3 bases, leaving 9 bases of the junction unmatched. The CDR3 DNA follows: TGCAGCGTTGAGGGTAGCGGGAGCTTAGGCGAGCAGTACTTC. Its translation is CSVEGSGSLGEQYF.

This clonotype was counted ten times or more. The chain employs TRBV7-6 and TRBJ2-7; possibly TRBD1 for D (6 bases). The CDR3 runs 14 residues. Germline V gene lookup returns CDR1 SGHVS and CDR2 FNYEAQ. The V end lost 1 base, the J end lost 5 bases, and 12 bases lay between the germline ends. The CDR3 nucleotides are TGTGCCAGCAGCTTAGGGGGGCTAGGGGACGAGCAGTACTTC. It translates to CASSLGGLGDEQYF.

This clonotype was detected a few times. This chain uses TRBV10-3 with TRBJ2-1, with TRBD2 identical over 8 bases. CDR1 and CDR2 from the germline V gene are ENHRY and SYGVKD. The CDR3 has 14 residues. The V and J ends lost 6 bases and 2 bases, in that order; junction bases with no gene match: 3. The CDR3 nucleotides read TGTGCCATCAGGGGAGCGGGGGCCTACAATGAGCAGTTCTTC. Translating gives CAIRGAGAYNEQFF.